What follows is one T cell receptor (beta chain) and its context. The antigen is unknown. Sequencing was performed with immunoSEQ multiplex PCR; in TCRdb, only in-frame clones are kept and a portion is missing. Of about 25,000 clones in the sample, around four fifths were seen once. From germline, CDR1 is MDHEN and CDR2 SYDVKM. CDR3 length: 16 amino acids. Trimming shortened V by 4 bases and J by 2 bases, and 15 bases separated the two germline ends. The record originates from a study of OX40 agonist ivuxolimab in advanced cancers. Whole-study findings and limits: Part of the nonresponder group also had normalized T-cell clonal expansion that was low.

This clonotype originated in an adult with an advanced solid tumor such as melanoma, head and neck, liver or kidney cancer. This specimen consisted of CD4+ or CD8+ T cells sorted from blood, obtained in a trial of the OX40 agonist ivuxolimab. This chain links TRBV28 with TRBJ1-5; D unclear. In DNA, the CDR3 is TGTGCCAGCAGTTCCCCCCAGAGAGATGGCAATCAGCCCCAGCATTTT. This translates into CASSSPQRDGNQPQHF.